One sample yielded the 3 T cell receptor beta chains listed below, sequenced in a study of T cells after yellow fever vaccination. Using its own MiXCR run on the 5' RACE reads, TCRdb lists one record per CDR3 protein. The sample carries approximately 170,000 distinct CDR3 sequences, 8% to 13% recorded once. Sample: CD8+ T cells sorted from PBMCs, taken 15 days after the yellow fever booster vaccination. The receptors here all came from a man between 18 and 29 years old who received the YFV17D yellow fever vaccine.

This clonotype was counted between two and nine times. The rearrangement joins TRBV9 to TRBJ2-7; maybe TRBD2 (6 bases). Trimming pared 1 base from V and 0 bases from J, leaving 8 bases between. The CDR3 is 14 amino acids. Germline V gene sequence: CDR1 SGDLS, CDR2 YYNGEE. DNA for the CDR3: TGTGCCAGCAGCGTACGGGAGAGCTCCTACGAGCAGTACTTC. This codes for CASSVRESSYEQYF.

This clonotype appeared many times. The chain recombines TRBV29-1 with TRBJ1-2; 8 bases are a match to TRBD1. From germline, CDR1 is SQVTM and CDR2 ANQGSEA. The CDR3 is made up of 12 amino acids. V lost 5 bases to trimming and J lost 4 bases; unmatched junction nucleotides: 3. This CDR3 is CSVWTGSYGYTF. The DNA of the CDR3 is TGCAGCGTTTGGACAGGGTCCTATGGCTACACCTTC. Looking up the rest from reference TRBV29-1 and TRBJ1-2 gives the full variable domain: SAVISQKPSRDICQRGTSLTIQCQVDSQVTMMFWYRQQPGQSLTLIATANQGSEATYESGFVIDKFPISRPNLTFSTLTVSNMSPEDSSIYLCSVWTGSYGYTFGSGTRLTVV.

The sample holds many counts of this clonotype. The chain has TRBV10-1 and TRBJ2-7; tentative D call: TRBD2 (5 bases). V lost 6 bases to trimming and J lost 2 bases, with 14 bases between them. The CDR3 consists of 14 residues. Per the germline V gene, CDR1 is WNHNN and CDR2 is SYGVQD (reference sequence). CDR3: CASRNRERPYEQYF. The CDR3 region has the DNA TGCGCCAGCAGAAACCGGGAAAGGCCCTACGAGCAGTACTTC.